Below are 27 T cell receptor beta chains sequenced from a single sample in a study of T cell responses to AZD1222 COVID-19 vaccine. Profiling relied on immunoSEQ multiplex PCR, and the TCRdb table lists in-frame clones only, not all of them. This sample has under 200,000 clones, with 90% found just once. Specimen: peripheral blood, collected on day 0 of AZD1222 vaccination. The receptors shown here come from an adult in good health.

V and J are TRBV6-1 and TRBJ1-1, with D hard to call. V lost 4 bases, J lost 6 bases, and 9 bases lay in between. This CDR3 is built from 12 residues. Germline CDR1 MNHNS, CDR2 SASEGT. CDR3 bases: TGTGCCAGCAGTGGACTAGCGGCTGAAGCTTTCTTT. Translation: CASSGLAAEAFF.

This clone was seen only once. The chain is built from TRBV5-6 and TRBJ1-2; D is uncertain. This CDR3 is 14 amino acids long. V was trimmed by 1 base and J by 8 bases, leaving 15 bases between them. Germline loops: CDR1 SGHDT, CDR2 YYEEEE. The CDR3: CASSLWVALGGYTF. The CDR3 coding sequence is TGTGCCAGCAGCTTGTGGGTGGCCTTGGGGGGCTACACCTTC.

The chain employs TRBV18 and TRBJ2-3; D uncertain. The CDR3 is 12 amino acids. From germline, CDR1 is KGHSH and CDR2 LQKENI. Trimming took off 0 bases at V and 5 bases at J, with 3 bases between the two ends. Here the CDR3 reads CASSPPQDTQYF. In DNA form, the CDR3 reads TGTGCCAGCTCACCACCCCAAGATACGCAGTATTTT.

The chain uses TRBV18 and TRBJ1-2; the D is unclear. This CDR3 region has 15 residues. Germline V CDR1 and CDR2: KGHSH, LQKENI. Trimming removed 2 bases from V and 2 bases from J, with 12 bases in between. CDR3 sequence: CASSPSQRPNYGYTF. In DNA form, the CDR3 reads TGTGCCAGCTCACCAAGTCAACGGCCCAACTATGGCTACACCTTC.

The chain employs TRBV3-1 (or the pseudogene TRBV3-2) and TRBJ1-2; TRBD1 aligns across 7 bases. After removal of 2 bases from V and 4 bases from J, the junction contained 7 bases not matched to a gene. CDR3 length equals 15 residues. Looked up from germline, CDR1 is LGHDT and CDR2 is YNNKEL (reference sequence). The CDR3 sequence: CASSQQTGRSYGYTF. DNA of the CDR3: TGTGCCAGCAGCCAACAGACAGGGCGTAGCTATGGCTACACCTTC.

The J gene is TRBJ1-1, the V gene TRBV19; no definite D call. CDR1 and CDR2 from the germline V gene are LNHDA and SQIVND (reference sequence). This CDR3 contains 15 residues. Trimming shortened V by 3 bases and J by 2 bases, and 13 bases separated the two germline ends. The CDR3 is CASSILVRSNTEAFF. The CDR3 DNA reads TGTGCCAGTAGTATCCTCGTGCGGTCCAACACTGAAGCTTTCTTT.

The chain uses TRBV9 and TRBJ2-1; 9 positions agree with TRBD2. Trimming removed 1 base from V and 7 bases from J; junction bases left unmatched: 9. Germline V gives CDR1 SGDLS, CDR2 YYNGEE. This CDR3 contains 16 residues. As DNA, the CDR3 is TGTGCCAGCAGCGTATACAGGCGGGGGGGAAGGAATGAGCAGTTCTTC. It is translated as CASSVYRRGGRNEQFF. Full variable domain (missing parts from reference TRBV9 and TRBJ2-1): DSGVTQTPKHLITATGQRVTLRCSPRSGDLSVYWYQQSLDQGLQFLIQYYNGEERAKGNILERFSAQQFPDLHSELNLSSLELGDSALYFCASSVYRRGGRNEQFFGPGTRLTVL.

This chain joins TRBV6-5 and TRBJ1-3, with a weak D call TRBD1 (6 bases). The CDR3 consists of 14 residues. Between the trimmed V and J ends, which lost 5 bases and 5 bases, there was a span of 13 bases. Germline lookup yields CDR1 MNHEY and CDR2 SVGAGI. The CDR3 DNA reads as TGTGCCAGCAGTCCACAGGGAGGCAGAAACACCATATATTTT. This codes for CASSPQGGRNTIYF.

The CDR3 DNA follows: TGTGCCAGCCGCAGGGTTGGCCAGCCCCAGCATTTT. It specifies CASRRVGQPQHF. This chain uses TRBV2 with TRBJ1-5, with D perhaps matching TRBD1 (5 bases). CDR3 length equals 12 residues. The ends were cut back, 8 bases at V and 7 bases at J, with 12 bases in the middle. Per germline, CDR1 SNHLY and CDR2 FYNNEI.

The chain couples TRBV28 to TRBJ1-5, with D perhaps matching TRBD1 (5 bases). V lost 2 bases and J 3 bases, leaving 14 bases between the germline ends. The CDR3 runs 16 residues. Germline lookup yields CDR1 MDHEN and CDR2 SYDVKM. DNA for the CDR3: TGTGCCAGCAGTTTAGGGGCAGGGCCCGTCAATCAGCCCCAGCATTTT. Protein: CASSLGAGPVNQPQHF. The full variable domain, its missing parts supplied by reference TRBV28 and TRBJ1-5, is DVKVTQSSRYLVKRTGEKVFLECVQDMDHENMFWYRQDPGLGLRLIYFSYDVKMKEKGDIPEGYSVSREKKERFSLILESASTNQTSMYLCASSLGAGPVNQPQHFGDGTRLSIL.

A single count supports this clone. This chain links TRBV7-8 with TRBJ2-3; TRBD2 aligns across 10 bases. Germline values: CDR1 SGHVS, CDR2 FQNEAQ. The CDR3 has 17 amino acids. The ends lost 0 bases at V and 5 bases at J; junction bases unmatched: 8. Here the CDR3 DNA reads TGTGCCAGCAGCTTAGCGGCTAGCGGGGGTCTTCAAGATACGCAGTATTTT. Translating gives CASSLAASGGLQDTQYF.

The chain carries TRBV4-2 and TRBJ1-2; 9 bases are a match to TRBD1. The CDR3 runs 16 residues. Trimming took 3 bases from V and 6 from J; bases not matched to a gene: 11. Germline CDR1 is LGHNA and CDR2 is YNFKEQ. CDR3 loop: CASSHYFPTGGNGYTF. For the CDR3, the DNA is TGTGCCAGCAGCCATTACTTCCCCACAGGGGGCAATGGCTACACCTTC.

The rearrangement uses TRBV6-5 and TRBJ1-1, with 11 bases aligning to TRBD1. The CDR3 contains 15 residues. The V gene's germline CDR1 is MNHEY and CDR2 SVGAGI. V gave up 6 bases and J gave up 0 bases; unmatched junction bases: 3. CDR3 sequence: CASRDRGRMNTEAFF. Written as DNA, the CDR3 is TGTGCCAGCAGGGACAGGGGGCGAATGAACACTGAAGCTTTCTTT.

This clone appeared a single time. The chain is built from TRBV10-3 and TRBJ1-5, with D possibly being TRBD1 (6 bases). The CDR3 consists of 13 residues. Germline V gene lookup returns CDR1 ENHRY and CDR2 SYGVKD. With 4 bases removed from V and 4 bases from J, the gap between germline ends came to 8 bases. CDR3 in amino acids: CAISGDRNQPQHF. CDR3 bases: TGTGCCATCAGTGGAGACAGGAATCAGCCCCAGCATTTT.

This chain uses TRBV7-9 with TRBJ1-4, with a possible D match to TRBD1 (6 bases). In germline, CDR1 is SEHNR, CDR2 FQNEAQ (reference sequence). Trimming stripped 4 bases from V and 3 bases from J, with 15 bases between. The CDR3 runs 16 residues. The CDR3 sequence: CASSSRGGLANEKLFF. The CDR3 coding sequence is TGTGCCAGCAGCTCTAGGGGGGGGCTGGCTAATGAAAAACTGTTTTTT.

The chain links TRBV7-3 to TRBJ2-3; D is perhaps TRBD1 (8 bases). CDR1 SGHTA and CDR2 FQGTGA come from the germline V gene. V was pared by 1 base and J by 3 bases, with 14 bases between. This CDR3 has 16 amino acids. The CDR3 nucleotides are TGTGCCAGCAGCTTAATAGGACAGGGAGGGACAGATACGCAGTATTTT. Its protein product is CASSLIGQGGTDTQYF.

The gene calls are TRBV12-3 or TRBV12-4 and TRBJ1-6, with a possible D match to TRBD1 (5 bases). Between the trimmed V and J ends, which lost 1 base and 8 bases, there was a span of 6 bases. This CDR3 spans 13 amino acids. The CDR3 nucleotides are TGTGCCAGCAGTTTAGGAGGGGATTCACCCCTCCACTTT. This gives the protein CASSLGGDSPLHF.

The chain's CDR3 is CASSKGEAGAYTDTQYF. Here the CDR3 DNA reads TGTGCCAGTAGTAAGGGGGAGGCGGGGGCCTACACAGATACGCAGTATTTT. This chain joins TRBV19 and TRBJ2-3; TRBD2 is a possible D gene (7 bases). V gave up 4 bases and J gave up 2 bases, with 19 bases separating them. The CDR3 loop spans 17 amino acids. Germline V gene sequence: CDR1 LNHDA, CDR2 SQIVND (reference sequence).

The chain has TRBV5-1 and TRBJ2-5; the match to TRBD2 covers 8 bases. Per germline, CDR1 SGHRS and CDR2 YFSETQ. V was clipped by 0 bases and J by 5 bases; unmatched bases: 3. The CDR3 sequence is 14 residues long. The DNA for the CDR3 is TGCGCCAGCAGCTTGGCGGGGGGGATGGAGACCCAGTACTTC. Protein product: CASSLAGGMETQYF.

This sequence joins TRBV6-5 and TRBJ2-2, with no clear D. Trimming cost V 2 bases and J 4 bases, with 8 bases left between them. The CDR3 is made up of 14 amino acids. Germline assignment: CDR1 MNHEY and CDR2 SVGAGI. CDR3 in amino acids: CASSYGSSTGELFF. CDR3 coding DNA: TGTGCCAGCAGTTACGGCTCGTCCACCGGGGAGCTGTTTTTT.

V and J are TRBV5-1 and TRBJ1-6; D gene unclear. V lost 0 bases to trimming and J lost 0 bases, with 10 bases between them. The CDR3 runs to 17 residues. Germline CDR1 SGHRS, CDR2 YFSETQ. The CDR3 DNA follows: TGCGCCAGCAGCTTGGCCAGCTTGGGCTCCTATAATTCACCCCTCCACTTT. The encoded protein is CASSLASLGSYNSPLHF.

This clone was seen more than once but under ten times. In DNA form, the CDR3 reads TGTGCCAGCAGTGCCAGGGCGAGCGGGGAGCTGTTTTTT. It translates to CASSARASGELFF. The chain carries TRBV2 and TRBJ2-2; perhaps TRBD1 as D (5 bases). The germline V and J ends were trimmed by 4 bases and 7 bases, with 10 bases remaining between them. Looked up from germline, CDR1 is SNHLY and CDR2 is FYNNEI. The CDR3 has 13 residues.

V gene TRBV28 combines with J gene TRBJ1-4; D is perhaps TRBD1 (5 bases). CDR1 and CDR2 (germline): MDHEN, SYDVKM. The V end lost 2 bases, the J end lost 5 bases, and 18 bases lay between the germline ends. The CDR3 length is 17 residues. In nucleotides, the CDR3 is TGTGCCAGCAGTTTAACACTTTTTCTCCACAGGAATGAAAAACTGTTTTTT. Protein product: CASSLTLFLHRNEKLFF.

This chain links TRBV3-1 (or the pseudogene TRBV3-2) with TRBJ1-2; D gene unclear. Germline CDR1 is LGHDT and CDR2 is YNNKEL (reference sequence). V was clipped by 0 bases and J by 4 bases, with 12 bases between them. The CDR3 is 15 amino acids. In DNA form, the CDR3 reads TGTGCCAGCAGCCAAGATGTGTCGGGATTCTATGGCTACACCTTC. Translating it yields CASSQDVSGFYGYTF.

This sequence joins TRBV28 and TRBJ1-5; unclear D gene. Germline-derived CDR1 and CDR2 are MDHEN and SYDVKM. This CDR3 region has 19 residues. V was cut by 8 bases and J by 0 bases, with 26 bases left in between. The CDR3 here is CASRSNAEVGPYSNQPQHF. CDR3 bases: TGTGCCAGCCGATCAAACGCCGAGGTGGGCCCCTATAGCAATCAGCCCCAGCATTTT.

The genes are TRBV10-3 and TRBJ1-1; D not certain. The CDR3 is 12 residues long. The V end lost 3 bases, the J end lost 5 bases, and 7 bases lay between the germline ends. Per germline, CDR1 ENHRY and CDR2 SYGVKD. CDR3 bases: TGTGCCATCAGTGAAGGCAGGACTGAAGCTTTCTTT. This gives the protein CAISEGRTEAFF.

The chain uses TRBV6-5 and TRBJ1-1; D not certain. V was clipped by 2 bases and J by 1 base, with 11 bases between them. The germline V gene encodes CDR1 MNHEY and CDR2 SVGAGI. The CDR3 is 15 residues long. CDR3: CASSYGVGWNTEAFF. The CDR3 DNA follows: TGTGCCAGCAGTTACGGGGTTGGGTGGAACACTGAAGCTTTCTTT.